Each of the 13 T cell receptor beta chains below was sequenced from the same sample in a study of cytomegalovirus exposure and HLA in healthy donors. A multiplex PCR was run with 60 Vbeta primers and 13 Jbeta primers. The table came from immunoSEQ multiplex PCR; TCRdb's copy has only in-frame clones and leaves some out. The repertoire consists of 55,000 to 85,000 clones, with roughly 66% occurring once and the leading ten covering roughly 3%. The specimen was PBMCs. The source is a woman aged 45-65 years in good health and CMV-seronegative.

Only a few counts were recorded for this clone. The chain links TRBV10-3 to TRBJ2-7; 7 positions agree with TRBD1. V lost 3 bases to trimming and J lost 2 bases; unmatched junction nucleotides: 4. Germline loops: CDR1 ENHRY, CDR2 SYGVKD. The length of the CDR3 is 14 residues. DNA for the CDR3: TGTGCCATCAGTGACCGGGACAGAACCTACGAGCAGTACTTC. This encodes CAISDRDRTYEQYF.

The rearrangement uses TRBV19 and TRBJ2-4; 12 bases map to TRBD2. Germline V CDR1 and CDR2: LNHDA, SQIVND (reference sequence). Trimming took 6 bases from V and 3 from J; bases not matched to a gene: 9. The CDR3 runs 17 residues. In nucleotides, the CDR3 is TGTGCCAGTAGATCACGGGGACTAGCGGGTAGCAAAAACATTCAGTACTTC. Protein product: CASRSRGLAGSKNIQYF.

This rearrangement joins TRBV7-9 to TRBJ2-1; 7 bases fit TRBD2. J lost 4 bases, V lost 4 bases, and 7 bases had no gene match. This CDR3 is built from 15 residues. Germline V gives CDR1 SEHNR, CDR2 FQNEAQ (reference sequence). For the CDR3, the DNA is TGTGCCAGCAGCTCTGGCTCTAGCGGTTACAATGAGCAGTTCTTC. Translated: CASSSGSSGYNEQFF.

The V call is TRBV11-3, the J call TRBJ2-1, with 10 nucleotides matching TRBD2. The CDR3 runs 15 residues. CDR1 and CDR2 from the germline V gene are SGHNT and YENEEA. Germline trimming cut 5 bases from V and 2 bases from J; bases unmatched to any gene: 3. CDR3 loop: CASSPGLAAYNEQFF. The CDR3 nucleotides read TGTGCCAGCAGCCCCGGACTAGCGGCCTACAATGAGCAGTTCTTC.

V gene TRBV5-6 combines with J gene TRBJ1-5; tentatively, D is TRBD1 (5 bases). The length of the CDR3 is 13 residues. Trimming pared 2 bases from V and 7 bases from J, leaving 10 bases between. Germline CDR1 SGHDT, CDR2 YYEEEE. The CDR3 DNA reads TGTGCCAGCAGCTTCCAGGGTGACCAGCCCCAGCATTTT. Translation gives CASSFQGDQPQHF.

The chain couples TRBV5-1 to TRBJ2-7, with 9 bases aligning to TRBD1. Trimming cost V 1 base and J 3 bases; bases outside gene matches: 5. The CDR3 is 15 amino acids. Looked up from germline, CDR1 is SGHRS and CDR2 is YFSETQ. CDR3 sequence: CASSLFWTGDYEQYF. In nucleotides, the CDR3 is TGCGCCAGCAGCTTGTTTTGGACAGGGGACTACGAGCAGTACTTC.

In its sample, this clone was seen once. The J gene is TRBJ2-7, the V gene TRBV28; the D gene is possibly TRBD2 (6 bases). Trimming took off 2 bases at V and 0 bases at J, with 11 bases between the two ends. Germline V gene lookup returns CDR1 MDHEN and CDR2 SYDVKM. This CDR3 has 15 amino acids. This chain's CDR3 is CASSLGVGGSYEQYF. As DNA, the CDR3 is TGTGCCAGCAGTTTAGGTGTCGGGGGCTCCTACGAGCAGTACTTC.

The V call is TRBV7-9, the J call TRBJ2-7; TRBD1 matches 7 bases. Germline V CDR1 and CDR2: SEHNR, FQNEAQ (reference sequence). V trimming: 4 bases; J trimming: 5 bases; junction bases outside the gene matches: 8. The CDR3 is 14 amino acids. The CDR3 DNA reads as TGTGCCAGCAGCTCCATAGGCAGGGGGAACGAGCAGTACTTC. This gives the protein CASSSIGRGNEQYF.

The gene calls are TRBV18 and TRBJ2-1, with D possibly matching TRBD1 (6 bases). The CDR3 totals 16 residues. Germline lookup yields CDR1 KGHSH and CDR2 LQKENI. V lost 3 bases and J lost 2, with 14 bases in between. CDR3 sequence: CASSPGTTPPYNEQFF. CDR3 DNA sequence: TGTGCCAGCTCACCCGGGACAACGCCTCCCTACAATGAGCAGTTCTTC.

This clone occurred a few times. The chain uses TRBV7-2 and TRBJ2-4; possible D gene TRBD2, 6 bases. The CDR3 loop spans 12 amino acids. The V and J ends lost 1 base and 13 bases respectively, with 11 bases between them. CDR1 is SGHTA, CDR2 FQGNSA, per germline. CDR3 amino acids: CASSLVRDSQYF. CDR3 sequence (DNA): TGTGCCAGCAGCTTAGTCAGGGACTCCCAGTACTTC.

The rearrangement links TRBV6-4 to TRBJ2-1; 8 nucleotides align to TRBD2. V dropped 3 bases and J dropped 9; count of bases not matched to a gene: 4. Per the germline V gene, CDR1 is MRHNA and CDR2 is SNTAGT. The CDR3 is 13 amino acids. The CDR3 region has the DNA TGTGCCAGCAGTGAACAGGGACTAGGTGAGCAGTTCTTC. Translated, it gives CASSEQGLGEQFF.

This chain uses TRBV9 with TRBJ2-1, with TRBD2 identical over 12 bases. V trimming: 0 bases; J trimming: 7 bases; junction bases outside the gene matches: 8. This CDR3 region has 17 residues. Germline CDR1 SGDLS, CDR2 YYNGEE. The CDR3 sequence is CASSVALTSGSGNEQFF. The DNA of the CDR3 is TGTGCCAGCAGCGTAGCCCTGACTAGCGGGAGTGGGAATGAGCAGTTCTTC.

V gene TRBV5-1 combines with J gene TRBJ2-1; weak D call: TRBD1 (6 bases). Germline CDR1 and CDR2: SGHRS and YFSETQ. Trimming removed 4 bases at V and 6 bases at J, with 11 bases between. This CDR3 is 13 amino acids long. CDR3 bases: TGCGCCAGCAGCCCGGTAGGGGGCAATGAGCAGTTCTTC. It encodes CASSPVGGNEQFF.